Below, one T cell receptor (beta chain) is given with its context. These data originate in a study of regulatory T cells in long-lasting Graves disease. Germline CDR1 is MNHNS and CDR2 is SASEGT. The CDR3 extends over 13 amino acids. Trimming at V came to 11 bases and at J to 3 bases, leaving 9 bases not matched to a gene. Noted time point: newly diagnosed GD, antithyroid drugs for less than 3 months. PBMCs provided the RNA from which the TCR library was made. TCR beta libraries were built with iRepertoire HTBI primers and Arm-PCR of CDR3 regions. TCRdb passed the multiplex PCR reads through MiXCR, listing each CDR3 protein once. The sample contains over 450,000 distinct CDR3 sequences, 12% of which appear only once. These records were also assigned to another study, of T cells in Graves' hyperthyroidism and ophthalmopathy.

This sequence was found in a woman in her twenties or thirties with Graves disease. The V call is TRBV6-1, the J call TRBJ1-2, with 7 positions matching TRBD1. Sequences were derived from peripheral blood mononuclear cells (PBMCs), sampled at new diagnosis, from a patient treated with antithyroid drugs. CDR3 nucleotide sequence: TGTGCCGGTGGGAGGGGGCGCGACTATGGCTACACCTTC. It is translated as CAGGRGRDYGYTF.